A selection of T cell receptor beta chains follows, all from one sample in a study of cytomegalovirus exposure and HLA in healthy donors. The table came from immunoSEQ multiplex PCR; TCRdb's copy has only in-frame clones and leaves some out. Of under 80,000 clones listed, about 80% are singletons. Material for sequencing was PBMCs. Receptors were obtained from a woman between 35 and 50 years old in good health and CMV-seronegative. The CDR3 runs from the conserved cysteine through the conserved F or W. The size of a clone is reported for some rows only, either as once, few or many, or as a class for expanded clones.

V: TRBV27
size: few
CDR3: CASSFPGLAVHEQFF

V: TRBV6-6
size: -
CDR3: CASTLAGSSYEQYF

V: TRBV5-6
size: -
CDR3: CASSLQRNTEAFF

V: TRBV5-4
size: -
CDR3: CASSSSGASYNEQFF

V: TRBV27
size: few
CDR3: CASSFFGQGYEQYF

V: TRBV4-3
size: -
CDR3: CASSQDPGQGYTGELFF

V: TRBV2
size: -
CDR3: CASSSLYEQYF

V: TRBV5-1
size: -
CDR3: CASSSLGAETQYF

V: TRBV7-2
size: few
CDR3: CASSFTTGGGEQFF

V: TRBV7-2
size: -
CDR3: CASSRGTLGSTEQFF

V: TRBV27
size: -
CDR3: CASRSQIGGEKLFF

V: TRBV28
size: -
CDR3: CASSSPGTQNTEAFF

V: TRBV5-6
size: once
CDR3: CASSKTSGGAGELFF

V: TRBV2
size: -
CDR3: CASKTGGEGTQYF